This T cell receptor (beta chain) originates from a study of beta chain features in type 1 diabetes. Study findings and constraints: No resolution was reached here on whether HLA type influences TCRB rearrangement.

Germline lookup yields CDR1 LNHDA and CDR2 SQIVND (reference sequence). The CDR3 sequence is 15 residues long. J lost 7 bases, V lost 3 bases, and 9 bases had no gene match. TCRB transcripts that were expressed got sequenced, as all of the isolated RNA had been reverse transcribed. TCRdb's copy holds only in-frame clones and misses some; the assay was immunoSEQ multiplex PCR. The sample includes about 12,000 clones, 40% to 55% of them seen just once. As to this clone: Antigen specificity is unknown.

The sequenced material came from stem cell memory CD4+ T cells from blood. V gene TRBV19 combines with J gene TRBJ1-2, with TRBD1 identical over 9 bases. This TCR was recovered from a man younger than 35 in good health. CDR3 DNA: TGTGCCAGTAGTATTGATATTGGGACAGGGAGTGGCTACACCTTC. Residues: CASSIDIGTGSGYTF.